A single sample is the source of the 4 T cell receptor beta chains below, sequenced in a study of blood T cell repertoires in COVID-19. Some clones are missing from TCRdb's copy, which holds only in-frame ones; the method was immunoSEQ multiplex PCR. The sample lists about 33,000 clones; 65% to 90% were seen once. Specimen: peripheral blood. These receptors all come from a man aged 60-69 years with active COVID-19.

This sequence joins TRBV7-2 and TRBJ2-3, with D perhaps matching TRBD2 (6 bases). Trimming took off 5 bases at V and 5 bases at J, with 17 bases between the two ends. CDR1 is SGHTA, CDR2 FQGNSA, per germline. The CDR3 consists of 15 residues. The CDR3 sequence: CASSPPGLQGDTQYF. CDR3 DNA: TGTGCCAGCAGCCCCCCGGGACTGCAGGGAGATACGCAGTATTTT.

The J gene is TRBJ2-3, the V gene TRBV11-3; 7 bases are shared with TRBD1. From germline, CDR1 is SGHNT and CDR2 YENEEA. The V segment lost 3 bases and the J segment 4 bases; nucleotides outside the gene matches: 4. The length of the CDR3 is 14 residues. CDR3 sequence: CASSFNRGADTQYF. The CDR3 DNA follows: TGTGCCAGCAGCTTTAACAGGGGAGCAGATACGCAGTATTTT.

The chain couples TRBV6-1 to TRBJ2-7; D remains unclear. Germline V gene lookup returns CDR1 MNHNS and CDR2 SASEGT. The germline V and J ends were trimmed by 4 bases and 2 bases, with 18 bases remaining between them. The length of the CDR3 is 16 residues. The CDR3, as DNA: TGTGCCAGCAGTGGAGTCCCCTTCATGTACCCCTACGAGCAGTACTTC. It is translated as CASSGVPFMYPYEQYF.

This chain uses TRBV7-2 with TRBJ1-6; maybe TRBD1 (6 bases). The CDR3 extends over 15 amino acids. From germline, CDR1 is SGHTA and CDR2 FQGNSA. V lost 1 base to trimming and J lost 7 bases, with 11 bases between them. CDR3 region: CASSLGRQANSPLHF. The CDR3 DNA reads as TGTGCCAGCAGCTTAGGTAGACAGGCGAATTCACCCCTCCACTTT. Full variable domain (outside the CDR3, taken from reference TRBV7-2 and TRBJ1-6): GAGVSQSPSNKVTEKGKDVELRCDPISGHTALYWYRQSLGQGLEFLIYFQGNSAPDKSGLPSDRFSAERTGGSVSTLTIQRTQQEDSAVYLCASSLGRQANSPLHFGNGTRLTVT.